Presented here are 11 T cell receptor beta chains from one specimen sequenced in a study of regulatory T cells in long-lasting Graves disease (dated by TCRdb to the early 2020s). Receptors were amplified or captured by multiplex PCR. These reads were obtained on an Illumina HiSeq 4000. To build TCR beta libraries, CDR3 regions were amplified by Arm-PCR using iRepertoire HTBI primers. The raw public data were reprocessed by TCRdb itself: fastp quality trimming at Q25, MiXCR clonotype calling, in-frame beta chains only. Rows merge per CDR3 protein into single entries with the most common DNA and genes. The sample table records 350,000 to 450,000 distinct CDR3 sequences; more than 20% of these occur just once. The top ten constitute 25% to 30% of the sample. Per the publication, the time point label means: persistent/refractory GD, antithyroid drugs over 5 years with positive TRAb. For both TCR sequencing and RNA sequencing, RNA was extracted from PBMCs in TRIzol.

Sequences were derived from peripheral blood mononuclear cells (PBMCs), sampled when the disease was refractory, from a patient treated with antithyroid drugs. The receptors were sampled from a woman aged 40 to 49 with Graves disease. Donor details come from another sample of the same person, matched by shared clones.

The gene calls are TRBV10-3 and TRBJ2-2, with TRBD1 identical over 7 bases. CDR1 and CDR2 from the germline V gene are ENHRY and SYGVKD. V lost 9 bases to trimming and J lost 3 bases; unmatched junction nucleotides: 10. CDR3 length equals 15 residues. CDR3 amino acids: CAISRQGGDTGELFF. DNA for the CDR3: TGTGCCATAAGCCGACAGGGTGGGGACACCGGGGAGCTGTTTTTT.

Turning to this clonotype: A much more abundant neighbour one base away suggests this may be a read error. The chain links TRBV7-9 to TRBJ2-7; 7 nucleotides align to TRBD1. This CDR3 is built from 14 residues. Germline CDR1 and CDR2: SEHNR and FQNEAQ (reference sequence). V shed 3 bases and J 0 bases; nucleotides not matched to a gene: 2. This CDR3 is CASSLGTVSYEQYF. Written as DNA, the CDR3 is TGTGCCAGCAGCTTGGGGACAGTCTCCTACGAGCAGTACTTC.

This clonotype was detected many times. The chain links TRBV2 to TRBJ2-7, with 8 bases that match TRBD1. From germline, CDR1 is SNHLY and CDR2 FYNNEI. V lost 3 bases to trimming and J lost 12 bases; unmatched junction nucleotides: 4. This CDR3 is 11 amino acids long. CDR3 DNA: TGTGCCAGCAGTGACAGACAGGGGACGTACTTC. It specifies CASSDRQGTYF.

CDR3 in amino acids: CSPEETSEYNEQFF. CDR3 nucleotides: TGCAGCCCAGAGGAAACTAGCGAGTACAATGAGCAGTTCTTC. The chain employs TRBV29-1 and TRBJ2-1; 7 bases fit TRBD2. Germline assignment: CDR1 SQVTM and CDR2 ANQGSEA. The CDR3 covers 14 residues. Unmatched junction bases numbered 11, after V lost 8 bases and J lost 4 bases.

This clonotype was recorded at least ten times. V and J are TRBV27 and TRBJ2-7, with D perhaps TRBD2 (6 bases). The germline gives CDR1 MNHEY, CDR2 SMNVEV (reference sequence). This CDR3 is built from 13 residues. V was trimmed by 4 bases and J by 6 bases, leaving 13 bases between them. In DNA form, the CDR3 reads TGTGCCAGCAGTTCCCGGGAGTCGGGCGAGCAGTACTTC. Translating it yields CASSSRESGEQYF.

This clonotype occurred a few times. V gene TRBV7-6 combines with J gene TRBJ2-5; D gene ambiguous. Per germline, CDR1 SGHVS and CDR2 FNYEAQ. V was trimmed by 2 bases and J by 5 bases, leaving 15 bases between them. The CDR3 sequence is 15 residues long. The CDR3 protein is CASSLLGVAGETQYF. CDR3 bases: TGTGCCAGCAGCTTATTAGGAGTCGCCGGGGAGACCCAGTACTTC.

This sequence joins TRBV12-3 or TRBV12-4 and TRBJ2-2; possibly TRBD2 for D (6 bases). The V gene lost 7 bases and the J gene lost 7 bases, with 16 bases spanning the gap. CDR3 length: 14 amino acids. This CDR3 reads CASNSGLINGELFF. The DNA for the CDR3 is TGTGCCAGCAACTCGGGACTTATTAACGGGGAGCTGTTTTTT.

This chain links TRBV4-1 with TRBJ1-2; TRBD1 matches at 8 bases. CDR1 and CDR2 from the germline V gene are MGHRA and YSYEKL. The length of the CDR3 is 14 residues. J was trimmed by 7 bases and V by 4 bases; bases with no gene match: 8. The CDR3 nucleotides read TGCGCCAGCAGCCCACGCACAGGGGGAAGTGGCTACACCTTC. It is translated as CASSPRTGGSGYTF.

This clonotype was seen many times. The chain joins TRBV7-9 to TRBJ1-2, with no clear D. Germline loops: CDR1 SEHNR, CDR2 FQNEAQ (reference sequence). Trimming shortened V by 4 bases and J by 2 bases, and 11 bases separated the two germline ends. The CDR3 has 14 amino acids. CDR3 sequence: CASSSPGRNYGYTF. CDR3 nucleotide sequence: TGTGCCAGCAGCTCCCCCGGCAGGAACTATGGCTACACCTTC.

This clonotype was detected a few times. V is TRBV2 and J is TRBJ2-1; tentative D call: TRBD1 (6 bases). CDR1 SNHLY and CDR2 FYNNEI come from the germline V gene. The V end was cut by 4 bases, the J end by 3 bases, with 10 bases between. The CDR3 has 14 residues. Written as DNA, the CDR3 is TGTGCCAGCAGTGGGGTAGGGGGCTACAATGAGCAGTTCTTC. Translation gives CASSGVGGYNEQFF.

This clonotype was counted many times. The chain employs TRBV28 and TRBJ1-5; D not certain. Germline assignment: CDR1 MDHEN and CDR2 SYDVKM. The CDR3 covers 14 residues. Trimming shortened V by 2 bases and J by 6 bases, and 11 bases separated the two germline ends. The CDR3: CASSLTDRIQPQHF. CDR3 bases: TGTGCCAGCAGTTTAACCGATCGGATTCAGCCCCAGCATTTT.